The clone carrying this T cell receptor (beta chain) has only a few counts. Antigen specificity is unknown. The data derive from a study of response to subunit inactivated influenza vaccine. TCRdb processed the RT-PCR reads anew with MiXCR; each CDR3 protein has one entry. Of about 160,000 distinct CDR3 sequences listed, 11% are singletons. The CDR3 covers 15 residues. V was trimmed by 5 bases and J by 0 bases, leaving 14 bases between them. Germline CDR1 is SGHTA and CDR2 is FQGNSA. Whole-study results and caveats: Each seasonal influenza vaccination, the authors suggested, recruits few new T cells.

The sequences come from non-naive T cells sorted from PBMCs, collected 40 to 50 days after vaccination. This TCR derives from a man aged 50 to 59 who received an inactivated influenza vaccine. The chain couples TRBV7-2 to TRBJ2-7, with D possibly TRBD1 on 5 matching bases. The CDR3 DNA sequence: TGTGCCAGCAGCGTAGGACACCCCTCCTCCTACGAGCAGTACTTC. This sequence encodes CASSVGHPSSYEQYF.